This TCR beta chain comes out of a study of shared clonotypes between healthy human individuals. At the level of the study: The study drew on a couple of women and three men aged 18 to 49 as donors.

CDR1 and CDR2 (germline): ENHRY, SYGVKD. CDR3 length equals 13 residues. V trimming: 8 bases; J trimming: 6 bases; junction bases outside the gene matches: 9. CD4+ cells were split into CD45RA+ naive and CD45RA-negative memory subsets. This table comes from immunoSEQ multiplex PCR, and its TCRdb copy is limited to in-frame clones, with some not included. The sample holds under 600,000 clones, 95% to 96% seen once. The specimen sequenced was naive CD4+ T cells sorted from blood. Described subset: CD45RA+ positively selected. The TCR originated in a woman aged 25 to 39 in good health. The chain couples TRBV10-3 to TRBJ2-7; TRBD1 aligns across 8 bases. In DNA form, the CDR3 reads TGTGCCATCCAACAGGGGGAAAACCGCGAGCAGTACTTC. As protein: CAIQQGENREQYF.